These T cell receptor beta chains were read from a single sample in a study of T cell repertoires in ileal Crohn's disease. Data came from immunoSEQ multiplex PCR; TCRdb stores just in-frame clones and leaves some out. The sample includes 9,500 to 13,000 clones, about 76% of them seen just once. Material: ileal tissue. The receptors derive from an adult with Crohn's disease. The conserved cysteine and the conserved F or W are not part of the CDR3 here.

CDR3 protein	V gene	J gene
ASSFVQGFQETQY	TRBV7-9	TRBJ2-5
ASSERSGGGGCT	TRBV25-1	TRBJ1-2
ASSQRGGLSMNTEAF	TRBV4-1	TRBJ1-1
ASSLAVGGSYEQY	TRBV7-8	TRBJ2-7
ASIFPTGMNGYT	TRBV7-9	TRBJ1-2
ASSSRDELF	TRBV5-5	TRBJ2-2
ASSLAKGRGKNEQF	TRBV11-2	TRBJ2-1
ASSESGGGTGELF	TRBV2	TRBJ2-2
ASSLIAGGYNEQF	TRBV14	TRBJ2-1
ASSPAGTGGYNT	TRBV7-9	TRBJ1-2
ASSLESTGGPNTEAF	TRBV5-4	TRBJ1-1
ASSLAAGRSGNTIY	TRBV7-2	TRBJ1-3
ASSRYGEGSNTEAF	TRBV11-3	TRBJ1-1
ASSLGTGNTEAF	TRBV7-9	TRBJ1-1
ASSPDGTTAPGELF	TRBV6-4	TRBJ2-2
ASSQQGTSSGNTIY	TRBV7-2	TRBJ1-3
ASTGGFSYEQY	TRBV30	TRBJ2-7
ASSQPRGPGGDGYT	TRBV7-2	TRBJ1-2
ASSLGSWGLGETQY	TRBV5-1	TRBJ2-5
ASSHPVFAERANYGYT	TRBV7-9	TRBJ1-2
ASTPGGVNTEAF	TRBV5-1	TRBJ1-1
ATEGGGGTGELF	TRBV15	TRBJ2-2
ASSPVVGGHTDTQY	TRBV7-8	TRBJ2-3
ASSLDRGGNEKLF	TRBV11-2	TRBJ1-4
ASSSSGTGSYEQY	TRBV5-5	TRBJ2-7
ASSPGTGGMDTQY	TRBV27	TRBJ2-3
ASSQGTGVRGSPLH	TRBV4-1	TRBJ1-6
ASSLGTGALDEQY	TRBV11-2	TRBJ2-7
ASSLRQTTQETQY	TRBV11-1	TRBJ2-5